These 8 T cell receptor beta chains came from one sample sequenced in a study of cytomegalovirus exposure and HLA in healthy donors. The assay was immunoSEQ multiplex PCR, and TCRdb's table has in-frame clones only and misses some. Among about 120,000 clones listed, 85% to 90% were seen once. Sequenced input: PBMCs. The receptors were sampled from a woman in her 30s in good health and CMV-seronegative.

The rearrangement links TRBV2 to TRBJ2-1; 11 bases map to TRBD2. The CDR3 is 15 residues long. V lost 3 bases, J lost 9 bases, and 7 bases stayed unmatched. The V gene's germline CDR1 is SNHLY and CDR2 FYNNEI. The CDR3 sequence: CASSDVAGGNAEQFF. The CDR3 DNA follows: TGTGCCAGCAGTGACGTAGCGGGGGGGAACGCTGAGCAGTTCTTC. Variable domain in full (rest from reference TRBV2 and TRBJ2-1): EPEVTQTPSHQVTQMGQEVILRCVPISNHLYFYWYRQILGQKVEFLVSFYNNEISEKSEIFDDQFSVERPDGSNFTLKIRSTKLEDSAMYFCASSDVAGGNAEQFFGPGTRLTVL.

The chain combines TRBV28 with TRBJ2-1; D is uncertain. CDR1 MDHEN and CDR2 SYDVKM come from the germline V gene. The V end lost 6 bases, the J end lost 9 bases, and 12 bases lay between the germline ends. The CDR3 covers 12 residues. CDR3 region: CASRKDGGEQFF. The CDR3 DNA follows: TGTGCCAGCAGAAAAGATGGCGGTGAGCAGTTCTTC.

The rearrangement joins TRBV7-6 to TRBJ1-1; the D gene is possibly TRBD1 (6 bases). Germline CDR1 and CDR2: SGHVS and FNYEAQ. The V and J ends lost 2 bases and 4 bases respectively, with 23 bases between them. CDR3 length: 18 residues. In nucleotides, the CDR3 is TGTGCCAGCAGCTTAACTACCAGGGGCAGGCCGGAGTCCACTGAAGCTTTCTTT. This sequence encodes CASSLTTRGRPESTEAFF.

The chain recombines TRBV11-2 with TRBJ1-2; 9 nucleotides agree with TRBD1. The CDR3 length is 15 residues. The ends lost 5 bases at V and 1 base at J; junction bases unmatched: 5. Germline-derived CDR1 and CDR2 are SGHAT and FQNNGV. CDR3 coding DNA: TGTGCCAGCAGCCCGCGGACAGGGGTTAACTATGGCTACACCTTC. This gives the protein CASSPRTGVNYGYTF.

In this sample, this clone turned up once. The CDR3 DNA sequence: TGCGCCGCCCGCGTCGGCAATGAGCAGTTCTTC. As protein: CAARVGNEQFF. V gene TRBV5-1 combines with J gene TRBJ2-1; D is uncertain. The V end lost 10 bases, the J end lost 6 bases, and 11 bases lay between the germline ends. The germline V gene has CDR1 SGHRS and CDR2 YFSETQ. This CDR3 region has 11 residues. The complete variable domain, with remaining parts taken from reference TRBV5-1 and TRBJ2-1, reads KAGVTQTPRYLIKTRGQQVTLSCSPISGHRSVSWYQQTPGQGLQFLFEYFSETQRNKGNFPGRFSGRQFSNSRSEMNVSTLELGDSALYLCAARVGNEQFFGPGTRLTVL.

This clone was seen only a few times. The chain recombines TRBV12-5 with TRBJ2-7; 7 bases line up with TRBD1. The germline gives CDR1 LGHNT, CDR2 FRNRAP. J gave up 4 bases and V 5 bases, and 8 bases lay outside the gene matches. The CDR3 sequence is 14 residues long. CDR3: CASGDRDSGYEQYF. The CDR3 DNA is TGTGCTAGTGGTGACCGGGACAGCGGATACGAGCAGTACTTC.

The chain employs TRBV9 and TRBJ2-1; TRBD2 aligns across 15 bases. The germline V gene encodes CDR1 SGDLS and CDR2 YYNGEE. The CDR3 sequence is 17 residues long. J gave up 4 bases and V 4 bases, and 6 bases lay outside the gene matches. CDR3 bases: TGTGCCAGCAGCACTTCCGGGACTAGCGGGGGGTACAATGAGCAGTTCTTC. Translating gives CASSTSGTSGGYNEQFF.

CDR3 amino acids: CASSYDRDGEKLFF. In DNA, the CDR3 is TGTGCCAGCAGCTACGACAGGGACGGTGAAAAACTGTTTTTT. The rearrangement joins TRBV7-9 to TRBJ1-4; TRBD1 matches at 7 bases. The germline CDR1 and CDR2 sequences are SEHNR and FQNEAQ (reference sequence). The V gene end was trimmed by 4 bases and the J gene end by 7 bases; junction bases not matched to a gene: 6. This CDR3 is 14 amino acids long.